This T cell receptor beta chain stems from a study of cytomegalovirus exposure and HLA in healthy donors. PCR amplification relied on 60 Vbeta primers (plus 13 Jbeta primers). Clones were read by immunoSEQ multiplex PCR, and TCRdb kept only the in-frame ones, dropping some. The sample includes roughly 160,000 clones, 75% seen only once; the top ten take roughly 8%. As regards this clone: Its target is not known. This sample also contains other DNA sequences that code for the same CDR3.

Points from the study as a whole: A later look showed TCR association rates differing by HLA locus, highest for DRB1 and lowest for HLA-C. In an earlier analysis, about 87% or about 30%: the productive usage of most TCR beta V segments.

Sequencing used PBMCs. This TCR was recovered from a woman in her 40s in good health and CMV-seropositive.

The CDR3 loop reads CASSPAGGRETQYF. In DNA, the CDR3 is TGTGCCAGCAGCCCAGCGGGAGGCCGAGAGACCCAGTACTTC. This chain joins TRBV7-9 and TRBJ2-5, with 9 bases that match TRBD2. Losses at the gene ends were 5 bases for V and 4 bases for J; bases not matched to a gene: 5. CDR3 length equals 14 residues. Germline CDR1 is SEHNR and CDR2 is FQNEAQ (reference sequence).